These 17 T cell receptor beta chains originate from one sample sequenced in a study of beta chain features in type 1 diabetes (dated 2018 in TCRdb). The library was generated by the immunoSEQ multiplex PCR assay. All of the isolated RNA was reverse transcribed with the High Capacity cDNA Reverse Transcription Kit, so expressed TCRB transcripts were sequenced. TCRdb stores this immuneACCESS table with in-frame sequences only. Part of the clones is absent; in the studies checked, under half of the shortfall reflects unresolved V genes, and no reason is known for the rest. A total of under 400,000 clones appear in this sample, about 18% of them only once. Of the sample, roughly 0.045% falls within the top ten clones. Material for sequencing was naive CD4+ T cells from blood. According to the study, the label for this sample's cell subset or site signals: true naive CD4+ T cells. The receptors originated from a woman aged 18-29 years in good health.

V gene TRBV30 combines with J gene TRBJ2-1; 12 bases line up with TRBD2. Germline trimming cut 0 bases from V and 8 bases from J; bases unmatched to any gene: 5. The CDR3 spans 15 residues. Per the germline V gene, CDR1 is GTSNPN and CDR2 is SVGIG (reference sequence). In DNA, the CDR3 is TGTGCCTGGAGTGTCAAGACTAGCGGGAGCTATGAGCAGTTCTTC. This translates into CAWSVKTSGSYEQFF.

The chain joins TRBV18 to TRBJ2-2; D uncertain. This CDR3 region has 13 residues. Germline V gene data show CDR1 as KGHSH and CDR2 as LQKENI. V was clipped by 2 bases and J by 5 bases, with 6 bases between them. CDR3 in amino acids: CASSPEDTGELFF. CDR3 in DNA: TGTGCCAGCTCACCAGAGGATACCGGGGAGCTGTTTTTT.

V and J are TRBV10-2 and TRBJ1-2, with 7 bases identical to TRBD1. Germline values: CDR1 WSHSY, CDR2 SAAADI. The CDR3 is 13 amino acids. Trimming took 10 bases from V and 5 from J; bases not matched to a gene: 10. CDR3 region: CATFDRAGYGYTF. The CDR3 DNA reads as TGCGCCACCTTTGACAGGGCAGGGTATGGCTACACCTTC.

CDR3: CASSQDPGVRGLFF. CDR3 nucleotides: TGCGCCAGCAGCCAAGATCCTGGGGTCCGGGGGCTGTTTTTT. V is TRBV4-1 and J is TRBJ2-2; a weak D match, TRBD2 (5 bases). There are 14 residues in the CDR3. CDR1 and CDR2 (germline): MGHRA, YSYEKL. Trimming removed 0 bases at V and 13 bases at J, with 15 bases between.

The chain links TRBV29-1 to TRBJ1-1, with a possible D match to TRBD1 (6 bases). With 7 bases removed from V and 0 bases from J, the gap between germline ends came to 12 bases. The length of the CDR3 is 13 residues. CDR1 is SQVTM, CDR2 ANQGSEA, per germline. The DNA for the CDR3 is TGCAGCGGGGCGGACAGTCTGAACACTGAAGCTTTCTTT. This codes for CSGADSLNTEAFF.

This clone was recorded only once. The chain employs TRBV5-1 and TRBJ2-7, with D possibly TRBD2 on 6 matching bases. Trimming left V 2 bases short and J 7 bases short, with 16 bases between. This CDR3 has 14 residues. The germline gives CDR1 SGHRS, CDR2 YFSETQ. The CDR3 bases are TGCGCCAGCAGCTTACTAGCCTGGGAAGATGAGCAGTACTTC. Amino acids: CASSLLAWEDEQYF.

The rearrangement links TRBV30 to TRBJ2-5, with a tentative D call TRBD1 (6 bases). CDR1 GTSNPN and CDR2 SVGIG come from the germline V gene (reference sequence). Trimming took off 5 bases at V and 4 bases at J, with 14 bases between the two ends. The CDR3 is 13 residues long. The chain's CDR3 is CAWATGLGETQYF. In DNA, the CDR3 is TGTGCCTGGGCGACAGGTTTAGGAGAGACCCAGTACTTC.

This clone was detected only a few times. The chain is built from TRBV30 and TRBJ2-3; 11 positions agree with TRBD2. V was clipped by 3 bases and J by 5 bases; unmatched bases: 4. Germline values: CDR1 GTSNPN, CDR2 SVGIG (reference sequence). CDR3 length: 14 residues. As DNA, the CDR3 is TGTGCCTGGAGCGGTAGCGGGGGGGGAGATACGCAGTATTTT. This encodes CAWSGSGGGDTQYF.

The chain has TRBV29-1 and TRBJ1-1; D is perhaps TRBD1 (5 bases). The CDR3 extends over 13 amino acids. Germline CDR1 and CDR2: SQVTM and ANQGSEA. With 4 bases removed from V and 1 base from J, the gap between germline ends came to 10 bases. As DNA, the CDR3 is TGCAGCGTTGTTAGGCAGGGGAACACTGAAGCTTTCTTT. Amino acids: CSVVRQGNTEAFF.

The chain carries TRBV30 and TRBJ2-3, with D perhaps TRBD2 (7 bases). This CDR3 contains 13 residues. Germline V gene sequence: CDR1 GTSNPN, CDR2 SVGIG (reference sequence). Trimming left V 5 bases short and J 9 bases short, with 18 bases between. The CDR3 DNA sequence: TGTGCCTGGTTAGGGGGAGGGACTGCGACGCAGTATTTT. It codes for CAWLGGGTATQYF.

The chain is built from TRBV11-1 and TRBJ2-2, with D possibly TRBD1 on 5 matching bases. The CDR3 sequence is 16 residues long. Trimming took off 4 bases at V and 6 bases at J, with 18 bases between the two ends. CDR1 SGHAT and CDR2 FQDESV come from the germline V gene (reference sequence). The CDR3 bases are TGTGCCAGCAGCTCCTCAGGGCCACATGGAGCCGGGGAGCTGTTTTTT. This gives the protein CASSSSGPHGAGELFF.

V usage is TRBV7-6 and J usage is TRBJ2-3; 7 bases match TRBD2. The CDR3 extends over 16 amino acids. V lost 5 bases to trimming and J lost 0 bases; unmatched junction nucleotides: 8. The germline gives CDR1 SGHVS, CDR2 FNYEAQ. The DNA for the CDR3 is TGTGCCAGCAGCGCCCTGGCGCGGGGGAGCACAGATACGCAGTATTTT. Encoded protein: CASSALARGSTDTQYF.

The V and J genes are TRBV2 and TRBJ1-5; no clear D gene. This CDR3 has 14 residues. Trimming removed 3 bases at V and 0 bases at J, with 6 bases between. The germline gives CDR1 SNHLY, CDR2 FYNNEI. The CDR3 nucleotides read TGTGCCAGCAGTGATACGGGTAGCAATCAGCCCCAGCATTTT. As protein: CASSDTGSNQPQHF.

This rearrangement joins TRBV6-5 to TRBJ2-5; maybe TRBD1 (6 bases). CDR3 length equals 15 residues. The V end lost 0 bases, the J end lost 5 bases, and 13 bases lay between the germline ends. The germline CDR1 and CDR2 sequences are MNHEY and SVGAGI. CDR3: CASSYSVTGRETQYF. The DNA of the CDR3 is TGTGCCAGCAGTTACTCTGTAACAGGGCGGGAGACCCAGTACTTC.

This clone was observed a few times. The chain uses TRBV7-2 and TRBJ2-2; 7 nucleotides match TRBD1. Unmatched junction bases numbered 11, after V lost 5 bases and J lost 8 bases. The CDR3 has 15 residues. CDR1 SGHTA and CDR2 FQGNSA come from the germline V gene. CDR3 DNA sequence: TGTGCCAGCAGCCCCGACAGGGATGCTCGAGGGGAGCTGTTTTTT. Its protein product is CASSPDRDARGELFF.

This clone was seen a handful of times. The chain uses TRBV30 and TRBJ1-2; weak D call: TRBD1 (5 bases). Germline CDR1 GTSNPN, CDR2 SVGIG (reference sequence). The CDR3 is made up of 13 amino acids. Between the trimmed V and J ends, which lost 0 bases and 4 bases, there was a span of 9 bases. CDR3 bases: TGTGCCTGGAGTGTAAAAGGGGTCTATGGCTACACCTTC. This encodes CAWSVKGVYGYTF.

This clone appeared a few times. The rearrangement joins TRBV30 to TRBJ1-1, with 9 bases identical to TRBD1. CDR3 length: 14 amino acids. CDR1 is GTSNPN and CDR2 is SVGIG in the germline V gene (reference sequence). V shed 5 bases, J shed 11 bases, and the junction held 15 bases outside the gene matches. The CDR3 spells CAWAGTGRVFGAFF. The DNA of the CDR3 is TGTGCCTGGGCCGGGACAGGGAGGGTATTTGGGGCTTTCTTT.